This T cell receptor beta chain originates from a study of neurological immune-mediated disorders. Study conclusions and caveats: Across subjects, expanded clones had no CDR3 amino acid sequences in common, pointing to private repertoires in all groups.

The cDNA was produced through 5'RACE with 10-nucleotide random UMIs. A single record per CDR3 protein comes from TCRdb applying MiXCR to the 5' RACE reads. The sample has 20,000 to 30,000 distinct CDR3 sequences, roughly 7% seen once; the top ten hold more than 4.5%. The CDR3 runs 17 residues. Losses at the gene ends were 0 bases for V and 5 bases for J; bases not matched to a gene: 8. Germline CDR1 reads SGHRS; CDR2 reads YFSETQ. Ten or more counts support this clonotype. What it binds is not known. The sample consisted of PBMCs. The receptor's source is a woman in her thirties or forties in good health. V gene TRBV5-1 combines with J gene TRBJ2-5, with TRBD1 matching over 12 bases. CDR3 region: CASSLAGTGGEGETQYF. The DNA of the CDR3 is TGCGCCAGCAGCTTGGCCGGGACAGGGGGCGAAGGGGAGACCCAGTACTTC.